These 17 T cell receptor beta chains were sequenced from one sample in a study of CD8+CD57+ T cells in acquired aplastic anemia. Genomic DNA acted as the template from which TCR beta VDJ combination and CDR3 sequence profiling were carried out. A single record per CDR3 protein comes from TCRdb applying MiXCR to the reads. Altogether 400,000 to 450,000 distinct CDR3 sequences are present, 65% to 80% being singletons, with the ten largest covering more than 3.5%. The sample was sorted CD4+, CD8+, or CD8+CD57+ T cells (not recorded which) from PBMCs. The receptor set was obtained from a human donor in good health, serving as a control.

The chain carries TRBV29-1 and TRBJ1-2; D gene unclear. This CDR3 region has 13 residues. Germline lookup yields CDR1 SQVTM and CDR2 ANQGSEA. The CDR3 loop reads CTGSLEVSYGYTF. The CDR3 region has the DNA TGCACCGGCAGCTTAGAAGTTTCTTATGGCTACACCTTC.

About this clonotype itself: The CDR3 does not end in the conserved phenylalanine or tryptophan, so this is likely a read error. The limits of the CDR3 on the DNA are not certain, so only TCRdb's listed CDR3 is given. The rearrangement links TRBV7-2 to TRBJ1-2. The germline gives CDR1 SGHTA, CDR2 FQGNSA. The CDR3 numbers 12 amino acids, ends counted. The CDR3 spells CASSSAECGYNH.

The chain combines TRBV5-1 with TRBJ1-1; D might be TRBD1 (6 bases). This CDR3 contains 16 residues. The germline V and J ends were trimmed by 4 bases and 1 base, with 17 bases remaining between them. Germline CDR1 is SGHRS and CDR2 is YFSETQ. Written as DNA, the CDR3 is TGCGCCAGCAGCCTGCAAGGGCAGGGGAGGAACACTGAAGCTTTCTTT. Translation gives CASSLQGQGRNTEAFF.

This chain connects TRBV20-1 to TRBJ2-1; D perhaps matches TRBD2 (7 bases). Germline assignment: CDR1 DFQATT and CDR2 SNEGSKA (reference sequence). This CDR3 has 15 residues. With 0 bases removed from V and 5 bases from J, the gap between germline ends came to 14 bases. The DNA of the CDR3 is TGCAGTGCTAGAGATCCGGGGGGCCTAAACAATGAGCAGTTCTTC. Translating it yields CSARDPGGLNNEQFF.

V gene TRBV12-3 or TRBV12-4 combines with J gene TRBJ1-6; tentative D call: TRBD1 (5 bases). Trimming removed 6 bases from V and 6 bases from J, with 12 bases in between. The CDR3 sequence is 14 residues long. CDR3 bases: TGTGCCAGCAGGGGCCAGACAGCTAATTCACCCCTCCACTTT. It yields the protein CASRGQTANSPLHF.

This clonotype was seen repeatedly, ten times or more. This chain connects TRBV5-8 to TRBJ1-1; D not resolved. There are 14 residues in the CDR3. Germline lookup yields CDR1 SGHTS and CDR2 YDEGEE. The germline V and J ends were trimmed by 3 bases and 2 bases, with 11 bases remaining between them. The CDR3 DNA follows: TGTGCCAGCAGCTCTTCAGTATTCAACACTGAAGCTTTCTTT. It yields the protein CASSSSVFNTEAFF.

The V gene is TRBV5-4, the J gene TRBJ2-1, with a possible D match to TRBD1 (6 bases). V gave up 4 bases and J gave up 2 bases, with 13 bases separating them. This CDR3 region has 15 residues. The V gene's germline CDR1 is SGHNT and CDR2 YYREEE (reference sequence). The CDR3 nucleotides are TGTGCCAGCAGCCAACGACAGGCCCCCTACAATGAGCAGTTCTTC. Its translation: CASSQRQAPYNEQFF.

A word on this clonotype: Germline and junction disagree at one end, which may indicate a read error. This rearrangement joins TRBV7-2 to TRBJ1-2; D call uncertain. Germline loops: CDR1 SGHTA, CDR2 FQGNSA. The CDR3 is made up of 13 amino acids. This CDR3 reads CASSATFYGGYFF. The CDR3 DNA follows: TGCGCCAGCAGCGCAACATTTTATGGCGGCTACTTCTTT.

J is TRBJ2-7 and V is TRBV5-1, with D perhaps matching TRBD1 or TRBD2 (5 bases each). The CDR3 runs to 14 residues. Deletions cut 4 bases from V and 6 bases from J, with 17 bases between. Germline loops: CDR1 SGHRS, CDR2 YFSETQ. CDR3 loop: CASSPETAVTEQYF. The CDR3 DNA sequence: TGCGCCAGCAGCCCCGAGACAGCGGTTACCGAGCAGTACTTC.

The rearrangement links TRBV20-1 to TRBJ1-2, with D unclear. The germline V and J ends were trimmed by 0 bases and 8 bases, with 10 bases remaining between them. Germline V gene data show CDR1 as DFQATT and CDR2 as SNEGSKA (reference sequence). The CDR3 is 12 amino acids. The CDR3 nucleotides are TGCAGTGCTAGAGACGGCTACAAGGGCTACACCTTC. Translating it yields CSARDGYKGYTF.

This chain's CDR3 is CASTFGTAYEQYF. The CDR3 bases are TGTGCCAGCACCTTTGGGACAGCTTACGAGCAGTACTTC. This chain links TRBV6-2 or TRBV6-3 with TRBJ2-7; 7 positions agree with TRBD1. The CDR3 spans 13 residues. After removal of 7 bases from V and 4 bases from J, the junction contained 7 bases not matched to a gene. The germline V gene has CDR1 MNHEY and CDR2 SVGEGT.

This chain uses TRBV10-3 with TRBJ1-2; 11 bases agree with TRBD1. CDR1 is ENHRY and CDR2 is SYGVKD in the germline V gene. CDR3 length: 15 residues. Trimming removed 4 bases from V and 7 bases from J; junction bases left unmatched: 8. CDR3: CAISGTGQGVAGYTF. CDR3 nucleotide sequence: TGTGCCATCAGTGGAACGGGACAGGGGGTCGCTGGCTACACCTTC.

This clonotype was seen at least ten times. The chain uses TRBV5-1 and TRBJ2-7, with TRBD1 matching 10 bases. The CDR3 contains 14 residues. The J segment lost 6 bases and the V segment lost 4 bases, leaving 7 bases of the junction unmatched. Germline CDR1 is SGHRS and CDR2 is YFSETQ. For the CDR3, the DNA is TGCGCCAGCAGCGGCGGGACAGGGGAGGCCGAGCAGTACTTC. Its protein is CASSGGTGEAEQYF. The variable domain in full, completed from reference TRBV5-1 and TRBJ2-7, reads KAGVTQTPRYLIKTRGQQVTLSCSPISGHRSVSWYQQTPGQGLQFLFEYFSETQRNKGNFPGRFSGRQFSNSRSEMNVSTLELGDSALYLCASSGGTGEAEQYFGPGTRLTVT.

The table lists this clonotype with a few counts. One base away lies a much larger clone, so this may be a sequencing read error. The gene calls are TRBV19 and TRBJ1-1; D unresolved. The CDR3 sequence is 14 residues long. Germline V gene lookup returns CDR1 LNHDA and CDR2 SQIVND (reference sequence). The CDR3: CASSINGGPTEASF. The DNA for the CDR3 is TGTGCCAGTAGTATAAACGGAGGCCCAACTGAAGCTTCCTTT.

As concerns this clonotype: Given a much more abundant clone one base away, this may be a read error. The chain employs TRBV3-1 and TRBJ2-7; tentatively, D is TRBD1 (6 bases). Per germline, CDR1 LGHDT and CDR2 YNNKEL (reference sequence). The length of the CDR3 is 13 residues. The ends were cut back, 11 bases at V and 5 bases at J, with 19 bases in the middle. The CDR3 loop is CAGEDRTEHEQYF. For the CDR3, the DNA is TGTGCCGGCGAAGACAGGACTGAACACGAGCAGTACTTC.

The chain carries TRBV20-1 and TRBJ2-1; 10 bases are shared with TRBD2. The CDR3 extends over 15 amino acids. V trimming: 6 bases; J trimming: 4 bases; junction bases outside the gene matches: 9. CDR1 and CDR2 from the germline V gene are DFQATT and SNEGSKA (reference sequence). In DNA form, the CDR3 reads TGCAGTGCCCCCCTGGCTAGCGGGGGTTACAATGAGCAGTTCTTC. Encoded protein: CSAPLASGGYNEQFF.

This clonotype occurred once. The DNA is omitted, as the CDR3 cannot be located on it reliably, and the CDR3 follows TCRdb's listing. The chain employs TRBV7-6 and TRBJ1-2; the table's D call, TRBD1, was not checked against the DNA. The CDR3 has 14 amino acids, counting both end residues. Germline V gives CDR1 SGHVS, CDR2 FNYEAQ. The CDR3 reads CASSFGTGASGYFF.